The TCR beta chain under discussion was sequenced for a study of type 1 and type 2 diabetes patients. At the level of the study: CD4+ or CD8+ T cells were positively selected from PBMCs with microbeads.

Germline CDR1 reads SNHLY; CDR2 reads FYNNEI. This CDR3 is built from 14 residues. Trimming cost V 8 bases and J 0 bases, with 13 bases left between them. The PCR template was genomic DNA. A primer set of 30 forward and 13 reverse primers amplified the CDR3. TCRdb re-analysed the multiplex PCR reads in MiXCR, keeping a single row per CDR3 protein. Altogether about 290,000 distinct CDR3 sequences are present, roughly 44% being singletons, with the ten largest covering approximately 14%. This chain joins TRBV2 and TRBJ2-5; D remains ambiguous. The sample was peripheral blood mononuclear cells (PBMCs). This clonotype was obtained from a man between 18 and 29 years old with type 2 diabetes. In DNA form, the CDR3 reads TGTGCCAGCCCCTCCAGGACGGACCAAGAGACCCAGTACTTC. It yields the protein CASPSRTDQETQYF.